This T cell receptor beta chain comes out of a study of OX40 agonist ivuxolimab in advanced cancers. The method was immunoSEQ multiplex PCR; TCRdb's version includes in-frame clones alone and lacks a portion of them. This table has about 82,000 clones, approximately 89% appearing once. The study's findings and limits: At doses 0.1 to 3.0 mg/kg, CD4+ and CD8+ clones expanded.

CDR1 is SSHAT, CDR2 FNYEAQ, per germline (reference sequence). This CDR3 is 18 amino acids long. As concerns this clone: Its specificity is not known. Compared with germline, one end of the junction differs, possibly owing to a read error.

V gene TRBV7-7 combines with J gene TRBJ1-3, with 8 bases aligning to TRBD1. Sequencing was performed on CD4+ or CD8+ T cells sorted from blood, taken in a trial of the OX40 agonist ivuxolimab. The receptor comes from an adult with an advanced solid tumor such as melanoma, head and neck, liver or kidney cancer. CDR3 amino acids: CASSPRGVDRGSGNTIYF. CDR3 sequence (DNA): TGTGCTAGCAGCCCGCGGGGGGTTGACAGGGGCAGTGGAAACACCATATATTTT.